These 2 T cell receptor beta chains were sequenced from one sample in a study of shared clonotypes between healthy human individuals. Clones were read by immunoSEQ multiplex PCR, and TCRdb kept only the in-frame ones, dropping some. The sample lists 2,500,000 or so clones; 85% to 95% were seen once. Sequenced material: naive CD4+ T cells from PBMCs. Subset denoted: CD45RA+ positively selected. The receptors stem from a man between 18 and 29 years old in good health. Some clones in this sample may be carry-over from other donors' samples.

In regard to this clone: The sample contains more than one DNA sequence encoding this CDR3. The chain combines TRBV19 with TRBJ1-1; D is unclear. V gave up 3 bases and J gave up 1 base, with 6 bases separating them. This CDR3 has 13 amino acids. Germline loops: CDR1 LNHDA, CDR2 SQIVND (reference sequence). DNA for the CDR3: TGTGCCAGTAGTATTAGGGAGAACACTGAAGCTTTCTTT. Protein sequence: CASSIRENTEAFF.

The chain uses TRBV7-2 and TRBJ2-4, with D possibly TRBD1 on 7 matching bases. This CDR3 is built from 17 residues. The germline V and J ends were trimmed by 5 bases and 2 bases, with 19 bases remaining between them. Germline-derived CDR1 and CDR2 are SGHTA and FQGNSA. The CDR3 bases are TGTGCCAGCAGCACGACAGGGTGGAGGGGAACCAAAAACATTCAGTACTTC. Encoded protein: CASSTTGWRGTKNIQYF.